The 28 T cell receptor beta chains reported below all come from one sample, sequenced in a study of CD8+ T cells in alopecia areata (dated by TCRdb to the late 2010s). Preparation of the library involved the immunoSEQ multiplex PCR assay. To provide template for TCR sequencing, every sample had RNA extracted and reverse transcribed into cDNA. Imported from immuneACCESS, the table was reduced by TCRdb to in-frame sequences with V and J called. These copies leave out some clones; in studies compared against another copy, an unresolved V gene accounts for under half, and the cause of the remainder is not known. Recorded for this sample are roughly 150,000 clones; less than 65% of them occurred a single time. Of the sample, approximately 34% falls within the top ten clones. The sample consisted of CD8+ T cells sorted from blood. The receptors here all came from a human donor in good health.

The chain combines TRBV5-1 with TRBJ2-5; D gene uncertain. Per germline, CDR1 SGHRS and CDR2 YFSETQ. V was cut by 8 bases and J by 5 bases, with 10 bases left in between. The CDR3 spans 11 residues. DNA of the CDR3: TGCGCCAGTGACGACGGGGAGACCCAGTACTTC. This gives the protein CASDDGETQYF.

This rearrangement joins TRBV5-1 to TRBJ2-6; tentative D call: TRBD1 (6 bases). This CDR3 is 14 amino acids long. Germline loops: CDR1 SGHRS, CDR2 YFSETQ. Trimming stripped 7 bases from V and 2 bases from J, with 10 bases between. CDR3 DNA: TGCGCCAGCTCGGCAGGGGCTGGGGCCAACGTCCTGACTTTC. Translation: CASSAGAGANVLTF.

This rearrangement joins TRBV30 to TRBJ2-1; the D gene is possibly TRBD2 (5 bases). This CDR3 comprises 13 residues. Looked up from germline, CDR1 is GTSNPN and CDR2 is SVGIG (reference sequence). Trimming took off 4 bases at V and 6 bases at J, with 13 bases between the two ends. Here the CDR3 DNA reads TGTGCCTGGACCCGGACTCGTAGCAATGAGCAGTTCTTC. Protein: CAWTRTRSNEQFF.

The chain has TRBV5-1 and TRBJ2-4, with D perhaps TRBD1 (6 bases). V lost 4 bases and J 10 bases, leaving 12 bases between the germline ends. Germline V CDR1 and CDR2: SGHRS, YFSETQ. The CDR3 totals 12 residues. CDR3 nucleotides: TGCGCCAGCAGCCGGGAACAGGGAATTCAGTACTTC. Protein sequence: CASSREQGIQYF.

The J gene is TRBJ2-3, the V gene TRBV9; TRBD1 aligns across 7 bases. CDR1 is SGDLS, CDR2 YYNGEE, per germline. The CDR3 contains 16 residues. V lost 0 bases to trimming and J lost 1 base; unmatched junction nucleotides: 5. CDR3 residues: CASSVVTGLGTDTQYF. The DNA for the CDR3 is TGTGCCAGCAGCGTAGTGACAGGGCTTGGCACAGATACGCAGTATTTT.

This clone was seen only a few times. The chain employs TRBV13 and TRBJ2-7; the match to TRBD1 covers 9 bases. The CDR3 runs 14 residues. Looked up from germline, CDR1 is PRHDT and CDR2 is FYEKMQ (reference sequence). V trimming: 5 bases; J trimming: 4 bases; junction bases outside the gene matches: 6. The CDR3 reads CASSRGTGPYEQYF. CDR3 DNA: TGTGCCAGCAGCCGTGGGACAGGGCCGTACGAGCAGTACTTC.

The table lists this clone with a few counts. The chain employs TRBV7-2 and TRBJ2-7; TRBD2 is a possible D gene (5 bases). There are 13 residues in the CDR3. Germline values: CDR1 SGHTA, CDR2 FQGNSA. V was clipped by 2 bases and J by 3 bases, with 8 bases between them. CDR3: CASSLTRGYEQYF. CDR3 bases: TGTGCCAGCAGCTTAACTAGAGGCTACGAGCAGTACTTC.

This clone turned up a few times. The identical CDR3 is also encoded by other nucleotide sequences in the sample. V usage is TRBV29-1 and J usage is TRBJ2-7, with D perhaps matching TRBD1 or TRBD2 (6 bases each). V lost 4 bases, J lost 0 bases, and 10 bases lay in between. This CDR3 comprises 13 residues. Germline V CDR1 and CDR2: SQVTM, ANQGSEA. CDR3 in DNA: TGCAGCGTTGTAGGGGGGAGCTCCTACGAGCAGTACTTC. Translating gives CSVVGGSSYEQYF.

This rearrangement joins TRBV15 to TRBJ2-7; D unresolved. The germline V gene encodes CDR1 LNHNV and CDR2 YYDKDF (reference sequence). The CDR3 has 11 residues. The V end lost 3 bases, the J end lost 6 bases, and 6 bases lay between the germline ends. The CDR3 sequence: CATSRDREQYF. As DNA, the CDR3 is TGTGCCACCAGCAGGGATCGCGAGCAGTACTTC.

The table lists this clone with a few counts. An end of the junction does not agree with germline; a read error may underlie this. The genes are TRBV9 and TRBJ2-7; 9 bases are a match to TRBD2. The germline CDR1 and CDR2 sequences are SGDLS and YYNGEE. The length of the CDR3 is 13 residues. CDR3 sequence: CASSVGLAGPLCF. Written as DNA, the CDR3 is TGTGCCAGCAGCGTAGGGCTAGCGGGACCCCTGTGCTTC.

This clone was seen more than once but under ten times. V gene TRBV2 combines with J gene TRBJ1-2, with TRBD1 as a possible D gene (5 bases). The CDR3 has 17 residues. Germline lookup yields CDR1 SNHLY and CDR2 FYNNEI. V lost 6 bases to trimming and J lost 1 base, with 21 bases between them. CDR3 sequence (DNA): TGTGCCAGCAGCGCCATGCCAGGGAGGTGGGGTAACTATGGCTACACCTTC. Its translation is CASSAMPGRWGNYGYTF.

This clone was counted only a few times. The V gene is TRBV7-9, the J gene TRBJ2-7, with 7 bases that match TRBD1. The V gene end was trimmed by 5 bases and the J gene end by 1 base; junction bases not matched to a gene: 2. Germline CDR1 is SEHNR and CDR2 is FQNEAQ (reference sequence). The CDR3 has 13 amino acids. The CDR3 here is CASSRTGSYEQYF. DNA for the CDR3: TGTGCCAGCAGCCGGACAGGTTCCTACGAGCAGTACTTC.

The chain uses TRBV25-1 and TRBJ1-5; 7 nucleotides align to TRBD1. Germline V lookup: CDR1 MGHDK, CDR2 SYGVNS. With 5 bases clipped from V and 5 bases from J, the junction kept 6 bases outside the gene matches. The CDR3 totals 14 residues. The CDR3 nucleotides read TGTGCCAGCAGTCCAGGGGGTCCGGATCAGCCCCAGCATTTT. Its translation is CASSPGGPDQPQHF.

The CDR3 DNA reads TGTGCCAGTAGTAGCGGGACAGGCATTGCAACTAATGAAAAACTGTTTTTT. Protein: CASSSGTGIATNEKLFF. J is TRBJ1-4 and V is TRBV19; 8 bases are a match to TRBD1. The CDR3 has 17 amino acids. V shed 4 bases, J shed 0 bases, and the junction held 7 bases outside the gene matches. The germline V gene encodes CDR1 LNHDA and CDR2 SQIVND (reference sequence).

The chain couples TRBV15 to TRBJ2-5; maybe TRBD1 (6 bases). CDR3 length: 15 amino acids. Trimming cost V 5 bases and J 4 bases, with 17 bases left between them. CDR1 and CDR2 (germline): LNHNV, YYDKDF (reference sequence). CDR3 coding DNA: TGTGCCACCAGCTTATCAAACCGGGACACAGAGACCCAGTACTTC. This encodes CATSLSNRDTETQYF.

This clone was picked up many times. V usage is TRBV4-1 and J usage is TRBJ2-3, with 8 bases matching TRBD2. V lost 5 bases and J lost 1; bases outside the gene matches: 5. CDR1 and CDR2 (germline): MGHRA, YSYEKL. This CDR3 comprises 15 residues. This CDR3 reads CASSERAGGTDTQYF. The CDR3 DNA reads as TGCGCCAGCAGCGAGCGAGCGGGAGGCACAGATACGCAGTATTTT.

The chain recombines TRBV5-4 with TRBJ2-5, with TRBD2 as a possible D gene (6 bases). Germline CDR1 is SGHNT and CDR2 is YYREEE (reference sequence). This CDR3 is 14 amino acids long. V lost 5 bases and J lost 4, with 15 bases in between. CDR3 DNA sequence: TGTGCCAGCAGACCCAACGGGGGTGTAGAGACCCAGTACTTC. Encoded protein: CASRPNGGVETQYF.

The V and J genes are TRBV25-1 and TRBJ2-5, with D perhaps being TRBD1 or TRBD2 (6 bases each). The ends were cut back, 6 bases at V and 5 bases at J, with 19 bases in the middle. CDR3 length: 15 amino acids. Germline loops: CDR1 MGHDK, CDR2 SYGVNS. The CDR3: CASSHWSTGGETQYF. As DNA, the CDR3 is TGTGCCAGCAGCCACTGGTCGACAGGAGGGGAGACCCAGTACTTC.

The gene calls are TRBV29-1 and TRBJ2-7; 10 bases align to TRBD2. The CDR3 consists of 13 residues. Germline V gives CDR1 SQVTM, CDR2 ANQGSEA. J was trimmed by 1 base and V by 8 bases; bases with no gene match: 5. The CDR3 DNA reads as TGCAGCATAGCGGGAGGCTCTTCCTACGAGCAGTACTTC. It encodes CSIAGGSSYEQYF.

This chain joins TRBV27 and TRBJ2-7; weak D call: TRBD2 (5 bases). CDR1 and CDR2 from the germline V gene are MNHEY and SMNVEV (reference sequence). The CDR3 length is 14 residues. V was shortened by 6 bases and J by 7 bases, with 19 bases between the two germline ends. CDR3 sequence reads: CASSSVVGAREQYF. The CDR3 DNA reads as TGTGCCAGCAGCTCCGTGGTGGGAGCGCGGGAGCAGTACTTC.

The sample holds a few counts of this clone. The rearrangement joins TRBV7-9 to TRBJ2-7; D is unresolved. Germline CDR1 SEHNR, CDR2 FQNEAQ (reference sequence). The CDR3 is 12 residues long. Trimming cost V 0 bases and J 4 bases, with 4 bases left between them. CDR3 bases: TGTGCCAGCAGCTTAGCTATTTACGAGCAGTACTTC. This gives the protein CASSLAIYEQYF.

The V and J genes are TRBV6-5 and TRBJ2-1, with D tentatively TRBD2 (6 bases). The CDR3 covers 14 residues. V gave up 0 bases and J gave up 6 bases, with 9 bases separating them. CDR1 is MNHEY, CDR2 SVGAGI, per germline. The CDR3 loop is CASSYSGSGNEQFF. The CDR3 nucleotides are TGTGCCAGCAGTTACTCCGGGAGTGGCAATGAGCAGTTCTTC.

This clone was detected ten times or more. This sample also contains other DNA sequences that code for the same CDR3. This sequence joins TRBV29-1 and TRBJ2-2; tentative D call: TRBD2 (6 bases). The CDR3 sequence is 13 residues long. Germline CDR1 reads SQVTM; CDR2 reads ANQGSEA. Trimming left V 3 bases short and J 7 bases short, with 12 bases between. The CDR3 DNA reads TGCAGCGTTGAGGGGCTAGCGAGCGGGGAGCTGTTTTTT. Translated, it gives CSVEGLASGELFF.

This clone has more than one count but fewer than ten. V gene TRBV29-1 combines with J gene TRBJ2-7; 10 nucleotides match TRBD1. The CDR3 is made up of 16 amino acids. CDR1 and CDR2 (germline): SQVTM, ANQGSEA. V shed 3 bases and J 3 bases; nucleotides not matched to a gene: 11. The CDR3: CSVDGGTGDPVYEQYF. DNA for the CDR3: TGCAGCGTTGATGGGGGGACAGGGGACCCGGTCTACGAGCAGTACTTC.

The rearrangement joins TRBV9 to TRBJ1-1, with a weak D call TRBD1 (5 bases). CDR3 length: 13 residues. V was trimmed by 0 bases and J by 5 bases, leaving 8 bases between them. Germline assignment: CDR1 SGDLS and CDR2 YYNGEE. In DNA, the CDR3 is TGTGCCAGCAGCGTAGGATCAGGGACTGAAGCTTTCTTT. The encoded protein is CASSVGSGTEAFF.

The V gene is TRBV7-9, the J gene TRBJ2-1; D ambiguous. The CDR3 runs to 11 residues. V shed 1 base and J shed 7 bases, with 2 bases lying between them. Germline CDR1 SEHNR, CDR2 FQNEAQ (reference sequence). DNA for the CDR3: TGTGCCAGCAGCTTAGAGAATGAGCAGTTCTTC. It specifies CASSLENEQFF.

This clone was recorded a few times. The chain links TRBV29-1 to TRBJ2-3; D gene unclear. Germline V gives CDR1 SQVTM, CDR2 ANQGSEA. V shed 2 bases and J shed 0 bases, with 3 bases lying between them. The CDR3 is made up of 12 amino acids. The CDR3 region is CSVEQSTDTQYF. The DNA for the CDR3 is TGCAGCGTTGAACAGAGCACAGATACGCAGTATTTT.

As concerns this clone: Other nucleotide sequences from this sample produce the same CDR3. The chain has TRBV29-1 and TRBJ1-5; D uncertain. The CDR3 loop spans 13 amino acids. Germline lookup yields CDR1 SQVTM and CDR2 ANQGSEA. V was clipped by 0 bases and J by 6 bases, with 9 bases between them. The CDR3: CSVEEGLGQPQHF. The CDR3 DNA reads as TGCAGCGTTGAAGAAGGTCTTGGTCAGCCCCAGCATTTT. The whole variable domain, filled in from reference TRBV29-1 and TRBJ1-5, reads SAVISQKPSRDICQRGTSLTIQCQVDSQVTMMFWYRQQPGQSLTLIATANQGSEATYESGFVIDKFPISRPNLTFSTLTVSNMSPEDSSIYLCSVEEGLGQPQHFGDGTRLSIL.